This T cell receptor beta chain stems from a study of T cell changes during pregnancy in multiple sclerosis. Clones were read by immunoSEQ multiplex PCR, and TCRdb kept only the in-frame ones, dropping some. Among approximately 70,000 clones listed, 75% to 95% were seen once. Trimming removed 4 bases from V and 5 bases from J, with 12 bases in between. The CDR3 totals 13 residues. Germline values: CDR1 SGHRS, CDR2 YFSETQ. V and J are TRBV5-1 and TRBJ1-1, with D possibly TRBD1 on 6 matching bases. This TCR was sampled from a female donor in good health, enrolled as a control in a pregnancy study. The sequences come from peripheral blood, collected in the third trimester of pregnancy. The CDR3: CASSHPGVTEAFF. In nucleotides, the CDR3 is TGCGCCAGCAGCCACCCAGGGGTAACTGAAGCTTTCTTT.